The next 20 T cell receptor beta chains were all read from a single sample in a study of T cell repertoires in cytomegalovirus infection. TCRdb itself ran the reads through MiXCR, one entry per CDR3 protein. This table holds roughly 640,000 distinct CDR3 sequences, 20% to 30% found once. The source material was CD8+ T cells from PBMCs. Every receptor here comes from a human donor in good health (CMV status not recorded). Some clones in this sample may be carry-over from other donors' samples.

This chain joins TRBV6-1 and TRBJ2-1; D might be TRBD1 (6 bases). V was clipped by 5 bases and J by 9 bases, with 8 bases between them. This CDR3 region has 11 residues. Per germline, CDR1 MNHNS and CDR2 SASEGT. CDR3 in amino acids: CASSQGFEQFF. Written as DNA, the CDR3 is TGTGCCAGCAGTCAGGGGTTTGAGCAGTTCTTC.

This clonotype was counted a few times. The V gene is TRBV12-3 or TRBV12-4, the J gene TRBJ2-5; D is unresolved. The V and J ends lost 3 bases and 4 bases respectively, with 15 bases between them. This CDR3 comprises 15 residues. DNA for the CDR3: TGTGCCAGCAGTTTCGTCACACTCTCATCAGAGACCCAGTACTTC. This sequence encodes CASSFVTLSSETQYF.

The chain's CDR3 is CASSPGSSSGEKLFF. The CDR3 coding sequence is TGTGCCAGCAGTCCAGGATCCTCCTCAGGAGAAAAACTGTTTTTT. The chain is built from TRBV12-3 or TRBV12-4 and TRBJ1-4; unclear D gene. The CDR3 spans 15 residues. Trimming removed 5 bases at V and 8 bases at J, with 18 bases between.

At least ten counts were recorded for this clonotype. The V gene is TRBV28, the J gene TRBJ2-3; TRBD2 aligns across 10 bases. The CDR3 spans 20 residues. V lost 4 bases and J lost 5; bases outside the gene matches: 21. Germline V lookup: CDR1 MDHEN, CDR2 SYDVKM. The CDR3 reads CASSSPEGGESGGAEDTQYF. Written as DNA, the CDR3 is TGTGCCAGCAGTTCCCCAGAGGGGGGTGAAAGCGGGGGGGCCGAAGATACGCAGTATTTT.

The chain carries TRBV29-1 and TRBJ1-1; the D is unclear. V gave up 2 bases and J gave up 0 bases, with 7 bases separating them. CDR3 length: 13 amino acids. Germline V CDR1 and CDR2: SQVTM, ANQGSEA. The CDR3: CSVEHGLNTEAFF. Written as DNA, the CDR3 is TGCAGCGTTGAACATGGGTTGAACACTGAAGCTTTCTTT.

This clonotype appeared a few times. The chain is built from TRBV10-2 and TRBJ1-1; 10 nucleotides align to TRBD1. Germline CDR1 is WSHSY and CDR2 is SAAADI. The CDR3 is 14 residues long. J lost 1 base, V lost 10 bases, and 6 bases had no gene match. CDR3 DNA sequence: TGCGCCACCAAGGACAGGGGGAGGAACACTGAAGCTTTCTTT. Translated, it gives CATKDRGRNTEAFF.

V gene TRBV7-3 combines with J gene TRBJ2-7; D gene ambiguous. With 5 bases removed from V and 2 bases from J, the gap between germline ends came to 10 bases. The CDR3 contains 13 residues. Per the germline V gene, CDR1 is SGHTA and CDR2 is FQGTGA. The CDR3 protein is CASSDDGTYEQYF. The CDR3 DNA is TGTGCCAGCAGCGACGACGGCACCTACGAGCAGTACTTC.

The V call is TRBV10-2, the J call TRBJ2-1; 9 bases align to TRBD1. Germline V gene lookup returns CDR1 WSHSY and CDR2 SAAADI. The CDR3 has 14 amino acids. Losses at the gene ends were 3 bases for V and 14 bases for J; bases not matched to a gene: 11. CDR3 region: CASSDIQGAWGEFF. CDR3 coding DNA: TGCGCCAGCAGTGATATACAGGGGGCCTGGGGGGAGTTCTTC.

This clonotype showed up just a few times. The chain carries TRBV20-1 and TRBJ2-5; 7 positions agree with TRBD1. From germline, CDR1 is DFQATT and CDR2 SNEGSKA (reference sequence). J was trimmed by 1 base and V by 0 bases; bases with no gene match: 5. The CDR3 covers 15 residues. The DNA for the CDR3 is TGCAGTGCTAGAGATTGGCGACAGGGCCAAGAGACCCAGTACTTC. It is translated as CSARDWRQGQETQYF.

About this clonotype itself: A read error may be the cause here, since a much bigger clone is one base away. The chain combines TRBV7-6 with TRBJ2-5; 7 bases map to TRBD1. Trimming took 4 bases from V and 4 from J; bases not matched to a gene: 6. The CDR3 has 14 amino acids. In germline, CDR1 is SGHVS, CDR2 FNYEAQ. CDR3 bases: TGTGCCAGCAGCTCACTAACAGGGGTAGAGACCCAGTACTTC. It codes for CASSSLTGVETQYF.

Ten or more counts support this clonotype. The chain carries TRBV6-6 and TRBJ1-2; 9 bases agree with TRBD1. CDR3 length equals 15 residues. V shed 2 bases and J 3 bases; nucleotides not matched to a gene: 4. CDR1 is MNHNY, CDR2 SVGAGI, per germline (reference sequence). The DNA for the CDR3 is TGTGCCAGCAGTTACACCCGGGACAGGGACTATGGCTACACCTTC. Its translation is CASSYTRDRDYGYTF.

The V and J genes are TRBV7-9 and TRBJ2-1; 9 bases fit TRBD1. Trimming cost V 5 bases and J 7 bases; bases outside gene matches: 12. Germline lookup yields CDR1 SEHNR and CDR2 FQNEAQ (reference sequence). CDR3 length: 16 residues. CDR3 bases: TGTGCCAGCAGCCCTAAACAGGGGGCTATGGGGAATGAGCAGTTCTTC. This encodes CASSPKQGAMGNEQFF.

This sequence joins TRBV29-1 and TRBJ2-2; D might be TRBD2 (5 bases). Germline V gene lookup returns CDR1 SQVTM and CDR2 ANQGSEA. The CDR3 length is 14 residues. Trimming took off 7 bases at V and 5 bases at J, with 17 bases between the two ends. CDR3 nucleotides: TGCAGCGCCGAGACTGGTCCGGGGACCGGGGAGCTGTTTTTT. It codes for CSAETGPGTGELFF.

This clonotype was counted between two and nine times. The CDR3: CASSPQGQGLHNEQFF. CDR3 sequence (DNA): TGTGCCAGCAGCCCACAAGGACAGGGGCTACACAATGAGCAGTTCTTC. The V call is TRBV3-1, the J call TRBJ2-1, with 9 nucleotides matching TRBD1. V gave up 4 bases and J gave up 5 bases; unmatched junction bases: 9. The CDR3 sequence is 16 residues long. Germline values: CDR1 LGHDT, CDR2 YNNKEL (reference sequence).

This clonotype has only a few counts. This rearrangement joins TRBV24-1 to TRBJ1-2; no reliable D call. Germline CDR1 reads KGHDR; CDR2 reads SFDVKD. The germline V and J ends were trimmed by 4 bases and 6 bases, with 8 bases remaining between them. The CDR3 spans 12 residues. In nucleotides, the CDR3 is TGTGCCACCAGTGACGGACTAAATGGCTACACCTTC. It codes for CATSDGLNGYTF.

This clonotype was found a few times. The rearrangement joins TRBV6-2 or TRBV6-3 to TRBJ2-1; 9 bases align to TRBD2. V lost 4 bases and J lost 2; bases outside the gene matches: 6. The V gene's germline CDR1 is MNHEY and CDR2 SVGEGT. The CDR3 loop spans 16 amino acids. CDR3 in DNA: TGTGCCAGCAGTTCTACGCGGGAGGGGGCCTACAATGAGCAGTTCTTC. Translation gives CASSSTREGAYNEQFF.

Regarding this clonotype: This clone may be a read error of a much larger clone one base away. J is TRBJ2-3 and V is TRBV11-2; D not certain. Between the trimmed V and J ends, which lost 3 bases and 4 bases, there was a span of 17 bases. Germline CDR1 reads SGHAT; CDR2 reads FQNNGV. The CDR3 is made up of 16 amino acids. The CDR3 coding sequence is TGTGCCAGCAGCTTTCGAGGCAGGACGATCGCAGATACGCAGTATTTT. Protein product: CASSFRGRTIADTQYF.

This clonotype was counted at least ten times. The chain is built from TRBV10-3 and TRBJ2-7; D not certain. From germline, CDR1 is ENHRY and CDR2 SYGVKD. CDR3 length equals 14 residues. The V end was cut by 3 bases, the J end by 4 bases, with 13 bases between. The CDR3 DNA reads as TGTGCCATCAGTGAAGGAAGGGTTGGATACGAGCAGTACTTC. This encodes CAISEGRVGYEQYF.

The chain links TRBV12-5 to TRBJ2-1, with D possibly matching TRBD2 (5 bases). There are 16 residues in the CDR3. Germline V gene sequence: CDR1 LGHNT, CDR2 FRNRAP. The germline V and J ends were trimmed by 6 bases and 2 bases, with 17 bases remaining between them. CDR3 residues: CASGLQEGPPYNEQFF. Written as DNA, the CDR3 is TGTGCTAGTGGCCTCCAAGAGGGTCCCCCCTACAATGAGCAGTTCTTC.

This clonotype occurred many times. The chain couples TRBV23-1 to TRBJ2-1; 7 nucleotides agree with TRBD1. TRBV23-1 is identified as an open reading frame with a role that is uncertain. J gave up 5 bases and V 3 bases, and 7 bases lay outside the gene matches. The CDR3 has 15 amino acids. CDR3 sequence (DNA): TGCGCCAGCAGTCAGGCTCGGGACAGACACAATGAGCAGTTCTTC. This gives the protein CASSQARDRHNEQFF.